This passage covers 10 T cell receptor beta chains from one sample sequenced in a study of T cells in Graves' hyperthyroidism and ophthalmopathy. The investigators amplified TCR beta CDR3 regions from RNA transcripts. Primed by the HTBI set, a first-round RT-PCR was run on the TCR CDR3. One entry per CDR3 protein, called by TCRdb with MiXCR from the multiplex PCR reads. The sample has 200,000 to 300,000 distinct CDR3 sequences, around 17% seen once. Sequenced material: blood. All receptors come from a young woman with Graves' ophthalmopathy.

This clonotype has a count of ten or more. The V gene is TRBV4-2, the J gene TRBJ2-5; 9 positions match TRBD1. The V gene's germline CDR1 is LGHNA and CDR2 YNFKEQ. This CDR3 has 15 residues. V lost 1 base to trimming and J lost 0 bases; unmatched junction nucleotides: 0. DNA of the CDR3: TGTGCCAGCAGCCAAGGACAGGGGGACCAAGAGACCCAGTACTTC. Encoded protein: CASSQGQGDQETQYF.

This clonotype was observed at least ten times. The chain couples TRBV7-9 to TRBJ2-2; TRBD2 matches at 7 bases. The CDR3 is 17 residues long. Germline lookup yields CDR1 SEHNR and CDR2 FQNEAQ (reference sequence). V trimming: 3 bases; J trimming: 3 bases; junction bases outside the gene matches: 10. The CDR3: CASSFWVTSFDTGELFF. CDR3 coding DNA: TGTGCCAGCAGCTTCTGGGTGACTAGCTTCGACACCGGGGAGCTGTTTTTT.

Ten or more counts support this clonotype. V usage is TRBV20-1 and J usage is TRBJ2-7, with a weak D call TRBD1 (6 bases). Trimming took off 0 bases at V and 1 base at J, with 10 bases between the two ends. From germline, CDR1 is DFQATT and CDR2 SNEGSKA (reference sequence). The CDR3 length is 14 residues. The CDR3 here is CSARDPGASYEQYF. CDR3 nucleotide sequence: TGCAGTGCTAGAGACCCAGGGGCATCCTACGAGCAGTACTTC.

As to this clonotype: This may arise from a read error, as a much more abundant clone is one base away. The gene calls are TRBV5-1 and TRBJ2-7; D uncertain. CDR1 SGHRS and CDR2 YFSETQ come from the germline V gene. This CDR3 has 13 amino acids. Trimming removed 0 bases at V and 7 bases at J, with 11 bases between. CDR3 sequence: CASSLGGRREQYF. The CDR3 nucleotides are TGCGCCAGCAGCTTGGGTGGGCGGCGTGAGCAGTACTTC.

This clonotype appeared many times. V gene TRBV24-1 combines with J gene TRBJ2-1, with 13 bases aligning to TRBD2. CDR1 and CDR2 (germline): KGHDR, SFDVKD. This CDR3 contains 19 residues. V gave up 2 bases and J gave up 2 bases; unmatched junction bases: 8. As DNA, the CDR3 is TGTGCCACCAGTGATTGGACTAGCGGGAGCGGTCGGGCCTACAATGAGCAGTTCTTC. Its translation is CATSDWTSGSGRAYNEQFF.

The chain uses TRBV3-1 and TRBJ2-1, with 10 bases fitting TRBD2. V was clipped by 3 bases and J by 8 bases; unmatched bases: 7. The CDR3 consists of 15 residues. CDR1 LGHDT and CDR2 YNNKEL come from the germline V gene (reference sequence). Here the CDR3 DNA reads TGTGCCAGCAGCCAGTTCCTAGCGGGAGCGTATGAGCAGTTCTTC. This sequence encodes CASSQFLAGAYEQFF.

This clonotype has a count of ten or more. The V gene is TRBV5-1, the J gene TRBJ2-5, with TRBD1 matching 7 bases. The CDR3 runs to 13 residues. Trimming removed 4 bases from V and 3 bases from J; junction bases left unmatched: 3. The V gene's germline CDR1 is SGHRS and CDR2 YFSETQ. DNA of the CDR3: TGCGCCAGCAGCCCAACAGGGGAAGAGACCCAGTACTTC. This translates into CASSPTGEETQYF.

In this sample, this clonotype turned up many times. This chain connects TRBV7-3 to TRBJ2-5, with 11 bases lining up with TRBD2. Trimming cost V 6 bases and J 4 bases; bases outside gene matches: 10. Germline loops: CDR1 SGHTA, CDR2 FQGTGA. The CDR3 extends over 16 amino acids. CDR3 amino acids: CASSRTSGSPPETQYF. The CDR3 DNA is TGTGCCAGCAGTAGGACTAGCGGGTCCCCCCCAGAGACCCAGTACTTC.

This clonotype came up many times. This rearrangement joins TRBV19 to TRBJ2-7; 8 bases match TRBD1. This CDR3 is 13 amino acids long. V dropped 3 bases and J dropped 6; count of bases not matched to a gene: 4. The V gene's germline CDR1 is LNHDA and CDR2 SQIVND (reference sequence). The CDR3 loop is CASSIVTGVEQYF. In DNA form, the CDR3 reads TGTGCCAGTAGTATCGTGACAGGGGTCGAGCAGTACTTC.

This clonotype has ten or more counts. The rearrangement uses TRBV6-2 or TRBV6-3 and TRBJ2-1; D gene uncertain. Germline CDR1 reads MNHEY; CDR2 reads SVGEGT. V shed 2 bases and J shed 9 bases, with 17 bases lying between them. CDR3 size: 15 residues. The CDR3 nucleotides are TGTGCCAGCAGTTACATCAACCCTCATACGGGTGAGCAGTTCTTC. Its translation is CASSYINPHTGEQFF.